This T cell receptor beta chain emerged from a study of PD-L1 blockade in urothelial cancer. Using immunoSEQ multiplex PCR, the repertoire was profiled, and TCRdb retains in-frame clones only, with some absent. The sample has roughly 44,000 clones; around 80% are singletons. Sequences were derived from PBMCs, sampled around atezolizumab (anti-PD-L1) treatment. This TCR was recovered from a man between 65 and 85 years old with urothelial cancer.

The CDR3 DNA reads as TGTGCCAGCAGCTTAACGGGGCAGGGGATGGGTCAGCCCCAGCATTTT. It encodes CASSLTGQGMGQPQHF. The chain employs TRBV7-2 and TRBJ1-5; D may be TRBD1 (6 bases). The CDR3 contains 16 residues. CDR1 and CDR2 (germline): SGHTA, FQGNSA. Between the trimmed V and J ends, which lost 2 bases and 6 bases, there was a span of 17 bases.